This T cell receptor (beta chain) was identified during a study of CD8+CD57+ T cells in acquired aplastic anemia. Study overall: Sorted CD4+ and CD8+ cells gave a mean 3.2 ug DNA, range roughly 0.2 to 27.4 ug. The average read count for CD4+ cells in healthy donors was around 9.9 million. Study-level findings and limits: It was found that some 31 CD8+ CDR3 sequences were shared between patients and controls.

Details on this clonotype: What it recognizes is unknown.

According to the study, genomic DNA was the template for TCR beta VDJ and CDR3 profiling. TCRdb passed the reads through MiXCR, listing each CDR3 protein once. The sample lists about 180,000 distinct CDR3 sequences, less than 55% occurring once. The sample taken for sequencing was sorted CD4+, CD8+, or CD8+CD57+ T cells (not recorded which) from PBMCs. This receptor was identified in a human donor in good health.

The CDR3 spells CASSRARGNSPLHF. In nucleotides, the CDR3 is TGTGCCAGCTCACGAGCAAGGGGTAATTCACCCCTCCACTTT. This sequence joins TRBV18 and TRBJ1-6, with D maybe TRBD1 (5 bases). Between the trimmed V and J ends, which lost 4 bases and 6 bases, there was a span of 10 bases. The germline CDR1 and CDR2 sequences are KGHSH and LQKENI. CDR3 length: 14 amino acids.